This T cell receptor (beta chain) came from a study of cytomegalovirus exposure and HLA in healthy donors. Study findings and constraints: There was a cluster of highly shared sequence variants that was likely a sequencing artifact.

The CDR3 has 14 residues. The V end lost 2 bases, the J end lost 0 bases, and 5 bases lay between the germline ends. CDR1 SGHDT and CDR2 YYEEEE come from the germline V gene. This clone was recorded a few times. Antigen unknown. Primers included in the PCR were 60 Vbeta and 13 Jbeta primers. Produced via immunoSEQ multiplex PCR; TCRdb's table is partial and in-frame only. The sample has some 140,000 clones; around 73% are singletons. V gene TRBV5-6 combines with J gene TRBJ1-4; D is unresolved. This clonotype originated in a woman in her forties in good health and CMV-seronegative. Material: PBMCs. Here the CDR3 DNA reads TGTGCCAGCAGCTTCGGAGCAACTAATGAAAAACTGTTTTTT. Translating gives CASSFGATNEKLFF.